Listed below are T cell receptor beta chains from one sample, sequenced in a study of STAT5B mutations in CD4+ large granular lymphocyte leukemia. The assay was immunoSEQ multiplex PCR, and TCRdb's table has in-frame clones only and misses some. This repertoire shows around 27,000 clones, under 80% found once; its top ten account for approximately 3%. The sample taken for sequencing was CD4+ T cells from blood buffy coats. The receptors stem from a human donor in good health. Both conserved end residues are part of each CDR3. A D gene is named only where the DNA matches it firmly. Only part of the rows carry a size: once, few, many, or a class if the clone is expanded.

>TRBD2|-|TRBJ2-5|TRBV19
CASSSGRQETQYF
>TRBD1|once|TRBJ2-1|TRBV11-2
CASSITRGQGSNEQFF
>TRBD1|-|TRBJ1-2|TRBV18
CASSFGQGALGYTF
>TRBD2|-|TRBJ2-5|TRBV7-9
CASSSGGPGQETQYF
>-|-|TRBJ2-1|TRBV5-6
CASSLAGGLGNEQFF
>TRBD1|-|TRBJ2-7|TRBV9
CASSVAGQGFHEQYF
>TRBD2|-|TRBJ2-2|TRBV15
CATSRASGVGTGELFF
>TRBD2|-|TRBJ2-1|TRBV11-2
CASSLRLAGVYNEQFF
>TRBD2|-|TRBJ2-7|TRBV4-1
CASSQIFGGSPNEQYF
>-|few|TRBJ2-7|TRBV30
CAFGRGYYEQYF
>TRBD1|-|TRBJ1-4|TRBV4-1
CASSQSGTGNEKLFF
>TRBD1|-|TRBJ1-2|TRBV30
CAWSPPPTGGGYGYTF
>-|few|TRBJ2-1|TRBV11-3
CASSKTQGNEQFF
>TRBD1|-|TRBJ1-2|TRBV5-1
CASSPSGTGVDYGYTF
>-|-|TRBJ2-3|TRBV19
CASSNTRQGPYSTDTQYF
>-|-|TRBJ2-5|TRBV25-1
CASSESRTGYQETQYF
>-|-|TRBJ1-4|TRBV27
CASSLRPNEKLFF
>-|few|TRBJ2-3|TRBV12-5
CASGLGLATDTQYF
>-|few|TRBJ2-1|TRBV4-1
CASSQVTVSNEQFF
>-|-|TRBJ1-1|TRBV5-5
CASSLALPGAEAFF
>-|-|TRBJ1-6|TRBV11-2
CASSLHPPGDSPLHF
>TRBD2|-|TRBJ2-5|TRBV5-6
CASSLVGLAEETQYF
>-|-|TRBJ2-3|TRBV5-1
CASSLVGGSTDTQYF
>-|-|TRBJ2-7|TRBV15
CATSRDRTVQYF
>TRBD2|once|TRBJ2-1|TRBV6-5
CASSYSGLAPNEQFF
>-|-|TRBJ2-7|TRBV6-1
CASKTTYEQYF
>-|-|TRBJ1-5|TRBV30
CAWSSRIGDQPQHF
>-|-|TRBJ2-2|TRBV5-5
CASSFSGLRTGELFF
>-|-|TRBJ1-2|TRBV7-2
CASSPQWMGSYGYTF
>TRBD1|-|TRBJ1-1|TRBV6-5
CASSYAGTGGAFF